This T cell receptor (beta chain) was recovered during a study of blood T cell repertoires in COVID-19. The assay was immunoSEQ multiplex PCR, and TCRdb's table has in-frame clones only and misses some. The table lists around 78,000 clones, around 86% of them singletons. This CDR3 region has 16 residues. The germline CDR1 and CDR2 sequences are KGHSH and LQKENI. The ends lost 4 bases at V and 6 bases at J; junction bases unmatched: 11. This clonotype originated in a man in his 70s with active or convalescent COVID-19. The sample consisted of peripheral blood. The V call is TRBV18, the J call TRBJ2-1; TRBD2 matches 8 bases. DNA for the CDR3: TGTGCCAGCTCACTCATCGCAGCGGGAGTAGGCAATGAGCAGTTCTTC. This sequence encodes CASSLIAAGVGNEQFF.